The 7 T cell receptor beta chains below all came from one sample that was sequenced in a study of response to subunit inactivated influenza vaccine. TCRdb independently ran MiXCR on the RT-PCR reads; one entry per CDR3 protein. The data contain about 570,000 distinct CDR3 sequences, 12% of them seen just once; the ten biggest clones take up roughly 10%. The input for sequencing was PBMCs from blood, taken on the day of vaccination. Receptor source: a man aged 45 to 65 who received an inactivated influenza vaccine.

The chain links TRBV5-1 to TRBJ2-2; weak D call: TRBD2 (6 bases). The CDR3 consists of 13 residues. V was clipped by 7 bases and J by 7 bases, with 14 bases between them. Germline loops: CDR1 SGHRS, CDR2 YFSETQ. CDR3 loop: CASFFHGGGELFF. DNA of the CDR3: TGCGCCAGCTTTTTCCACGGGGGCGGGGAGCTGTTTTTT.

This clonotype was detected only once. V usage is TRBV6-2 or TRBV6-3 and J usage is TRBJ2-7; 12 nucleotides agree with TRBD2. The CDR3 totals 17 residues. Germline CDR1 is MNHEY and CDR2 is SVGEGT. Trimming took 6 bases from V and 0 from J; bases not matched to a gene: 9. The CDR3 protein is CASRAGTSGHLSYEQYF. In nucleotides, the CDR3 is TGTGCCAGCAGGGCCGGGACTAGCGGGCATCTCTCCTACGAGCAGTACTTC.

In the case of this clonotype: A read error may produce the germline difference seen at one junction end. The V call is TRBV20-1, the J call TRBJ2-3; TRBD2 agrees at 7 bases. The germline CDR1 and CDR2 sequences are DFQATT and SNEGSKA (reference sequence). This CDR3 is built from 15 residues. CDR3 sequence (DNA): TGCAGTGCTAGAGATGTGGGAGGGGTAGCAGATACGCGGTATTTT. It specifies CSARDVGGVADTRYF.

This clonotype was observed many times. The chain carries TRBV5-1 and TRBJ2-1; D remains ambiguous. In germline, CDR1 is SGHRS, CDR2 YFSETQ. The CDR3 length is 14 residues. V lost 0 bases and J lost 9, with 13 bases in between. The CDR3 loop is CASSLVQDLGEQFF. The CDR3 DNA follows: TGCGCCAGCAGCTTGGTTCAAGATTTGGGTGAGCAGTTCTTC.

This clonotype came up a few times. This chain uses TRBV28 with TRBJ2-1; D unresolved. The ends were cut back, 1 base at V and 8 bases at J, with 18 bases in the middle. The CDR3 spans 16 residues. The V gene's germline CDR1 is MDHEN and CDR2 SYDVKM. The CDR3 sequence is CASSLLIPDNIDEQFF. CDR3 sequence (DNA): TGTGCCAGCAGTTTATTAATCCCGGATAATATCGATGAGCAGTTCTTC.

V and J are TRBV5-1 and TRBJ2-3; D is unresolved. The CDR3 consists of 14 residues. V lost 0 bases and J lost 2, with 7 bases in between. The germline CDR1 and CDR2 sequences are SGHRS and YFSETQ. This CDR3 reads CASSLDKYTDTQYF. CDR3 nucleotide sequence: TGCGCCAGCAGCTTGGACAAGTACACAGATACGCAGTATTTT. Based on the CDR3 plus reference TRBV5-1 and TRBJ2-3, the full variable domain is KAGVTQTPRYLIKTRGQQVTLSCSPISGHRSVSWYQQTPGQGLQFLFEYFSETQRNKGNFPGRFSGRQFSNSRSEMNVSTLELGDSALYLCASSLDKYTDTQYFGPGTRLTVL.

This clonotype was found many times. The rearrangement uses TRBV4-1 and TRBJ1-1, with D unresolved. V dropped 1 base and J dropped 1 base, with 13 bases sitting between them. Germline-derived CDR1 and CDR2 are MGHRA and YSYEKL. This CDR3 contains 16 residues. Here the CDR3 reads CASSQGFPGSNTEAFF. CDR3 nucleotide sequence: TGCGCCAGCAGCCAAGGCTTCCCGGGCTCGAACACTGAAGCTTTCTTT.